This T cell receptor (beta chain) comes out of a study of shared clonotypes between healthy human individuals. The study used about 84 million PBMCs per unsorted sample for genomic DNA. A deep-level run was used for the assay. Among the unsorted PBMC samples, replicate PCRs used roughly 300 ng DNA, 25,000 to 35,000 T cell genomes. Method: immunoSEQ multiplex PCR; TCRdb's copy keeps in-frame clones and lacks some. There are some 500,000 clones in the sample; 79% occur only once, and roughly 12% lies in the top ten. This clone has only a few counts. The CDR3 is 16 residues long. CDR1 MDHEN and CDR2 SYDVKM come from the germline V gene. V trimming: 5 bases; J trimming: 5 bases; junction bases outside the gene matches: 9.

The chain carries TRBV28 and TRBJ2-6, with 7 bases identical to TRBD1. The receptor was isolated from a woman in her thirties or forties in good health. Some clones in this sample may be carry-over from other donors' samples. Sequencing was performed on PBMCs. The DNA for the CDR3 is TGTGCCAGCAGTCCCTCGAAGGGGGCCAGGGCCAACGTCCTGACTTTC. As protein: CASSPSKGARANVLTF.